This T cell receptor (beta chain) was captured by sequencing in a study of T cell responses to AZD1222 COVID-19 vaccine. On the study more broadly: Analysis merged second doses at about 4 or about 12 weeks.

This clone has just a few counts. This CDR3 contains 14 residues. The V segment lost 4 bases and the J segment 10 bases; nucleotides outside the gene matches: 8. Germline V lookup: CDR1 KGHDR, CDR2 SFDVKD. Sequencing used immunoSEQ multiplex PCR; TCRdb keeps in-frame clones, though not all of them. The sample shows about 53,000 clones, 65% to 85% of them seen only once. Source: peripheral blood, taken on day 0 of AZD1222 vaccination. The clonotype was recovered from an adult in good health. The chain has TRBV24-1 and TRBJ1-1; 10 nucleotides align to TRBD1. In nucleotides, the CDR3 is TGTGCCACCAGTGACCGAGGGACAGGGGATAGAGCTTTCTTT. Translated, it gives CATSDRGTGDRAFF.